The rows below give T cell receptor beta chains drawn from one sample of a study of cytomegalovirus exposure and HLA in healthy donors. The repertoire was sequenced with immunoSEQ multiplex PCR; TCRdb's copy has only in-frame clones and lacks some. The repertoire holds 150,000 to 200,000 clones, with 80% as singletons. The material sequenced was PBMCs. Receptors were obtained from a woman between 35 and 50 years old in good health and CMV-seronegative. The CDR3 runs from the conserved cysteine through the conserved F or W. Fields, in order: clone size, J gene, D gene, V gene, CDR3 protein, CDR3 DNA. D genes are given only for firm matches. Clone sizes are given selectively: once, few, many, or a class where the clone is expanded.

>few|TRBJ1-6|-|TRBV30
CAWAREYNSPLHF
TGTGCCTGGGCCCGGGAGTATAATTCACCCCTCCACTTT
>-|TRBJ1-3|-|TRBV7-2
CASSFRRPSSGNTIYF
TGTGCCAGCAGCTTTCGGAGACCGAGCTCTGGAAACACCATATATTTT
>-|TRBJ2-7|-|TRBV7-2
CASSGGHRFYEQYF
TGTGCCAGCAGCGGGGGACATCGGTTCTACGAGCAGTACTTC
>-|TRBJ2-5|-|TRBV7-9
CSSSRRVETQYF
TGTTCCAGCAGCCGTCGGGTGGAGACCCAGTACTTC
>few|TRBJ1-2|-|TRBV7-2
CASSRWGGNYGYTF
TGTGCCAGCAGCCGATGGGGCGGAAACTATGGCTACACCTTC
>-|TRBJ1-1|TRBD1|TRBV4-1
CASSPLGTGFRGAFF
TGCGCCAGCAGCCCCTTGGGGACAGGGTTCCGGGGAGCTTTCTTT
>once|TRBJ2-1|TRBD1|TRBV27
CASSKRQGASYNEQFF
TGTGCCAGCAGCAAAAGACAGGGGGCCTCCTACAATGAGCAGTTCTTC
>few|TRBJ2-5|TRBD2|TRBV5-1
CASSTTGGLAGGESETQYF
TGCGCCAGCAGCACCACTGGGGGACTAGCGGGAGGGGAATCGGAGACCCAGTACTTC
>-|TRBJ2-6|-|TRBV18
CASSEFTGANVLTF
TGTGCCAGCTCAGAGTTCACTGGGGCCAACGTCCTGACTTTC
>-|TRBJ1-6|-|TRBV11-1
CASSLGFGEGPLHF
TGTGCCAGCAGCTTAGGATTCGGGGAAGGTCCCCTCCACTTT
>-|TRBJ2-1|-|TRBV7-3
CASSSTSSGNEQFF
TGTGCCAGCAGCTCTACTAGTTCGGGCAATGAGCAGTTCTTC
>-|TRBJ1-6|-|TRBV28
CASRASAGVGNSPLHF
TGTGCCAGCAGAGCCTCGGCGGGGGTGGGTAATTCACCCCTCCACTTT
>-|TRBJ1-1|-|TRBV19
CASSTLGRGTEAFF
TGTGCCAGTAGTACTCTAGGCCGGGGCACTGAAGCTTTCTTT
>-|TRBJ1-1|TRBD1|TRBV7-8
CALSQPGQSREAFF
TGTGCCCTTTCTCAACCGGGACAGTCCCGTGAAGCTTTCTTT
>-|TRBJ2-7|-|TRBV18
CASSPPTSGGSYEQYF
TGTGCCAGCTCACCACCGACATCCGGGGGATCCTACGAGCAGTACTTC
>once|TRBJ1-1|TRBD1|TRBV7-2
CASSLNSGGAVTEAFF
TGTGCCAGCAGCTTAAATTCAGGGGGCGCCGTCACTGAAGCTTTCTTT
>-|TRBJ2-7|-|TRBV28
CASSQNRVNEQYF
TGTGCCAGCAGTCAAAACAGGGTTAACGAGCAGTACTTC
>few|TRBJ2-7|-|TRBV6-5
CASSYVQGWYEQYF
TGTGCCAGCAGTTACGTGCAGGGGTGGTACGAGCAGTACTTC
>-|TRBJ1-1|TRBD1|TRBV27
CASSSRQGGGEAFF
TGTGCCAGCAGTTCCCGACAGGGTGGCGGAGAAGCTTTCTTT